The T cell receptor (beta chain) described here comes from a study of blood T cell repertoires in COVID-19. Study-level background: Some COVID-19 samples were acute and others convalescent; all came from the United States, Italy and Spain. PBMCs, B-cell-depleted T cells, or T cells were the source of the cDNA or gDNA that made up the material.

Assay: immunoSEQ multiplex PCR; the TCRdb copy retains only in-frame clones and omits some. The sample consists of 300,000 or so clones, 70% to 90% of them appearing once. The origin of this receptor is a woman between 50 and 59 years old who had recovered from COVID-19. Sequencing was done on a sample of peripheral blood.

CDR3 sequence reads: CASSPRDYSRNEQFF. The CDR3 nucleotides read TGTGCCAGCAGCCCCCGGGACTACTCGCGGAATGAGCAGTTCTTC. This rearrangement joins TRBV7-2 to TRBJ2-1, with 7 bases identical to TRBD2. CDR1 SGHTA and CDR2 FQGNSA come from the germline V gene. V shed 5 bases, J shed 7 bases, and the junction held 11 bases outside the gene matches. The CDR3 has 15 amino acids.